Presented here are 24 T cell receptor beta chains from one specimen sequenced in a study of control samples from healthy donors and cancer patients. The table came from immunoSEQ multiplex PCR; TCRdb's copy has only in-frame clones and leaves some out. The sample holds 65,000 to 95,000 clones; about 89% are singletons and the top ten take about 7.1%. The sequencing sample was made of blood. These receptors were collected from a man aged 50-60 years in good health.

The chain combines TRBV13 with TRBJ2-1, with 7 bases lining up with TRBD2. The germline CDR1 and CDR2 sequences are PRHDT and FYEKMQ (reference sequence). The CDR3 runs to 12 residues. The J segment lost 10 bases and the V segment lost 2 bases, leaving 2 bases of the junction unmatched. This chain's CDR3 is CASSLRAGEQFF. The CDR3 DNA is TGTGCCAGCAGCTTAAGAGCGGGGGAGCAGTTCTTC.

The chain joins TRBV9 to TRBJ2-7; possible D gene TRBD2, 7 bases. Germline V gives CDR1 SGDLS, CDR2 YYNGEE. Trimming stripped 3 bases from V and 3 bases from J, with 16 bases between. The CDR3 spans 15 residues. The CDR3 coding sequence is TGTGCCAGCAGCGCCGTAGGGGGGGCGGTCTACGAGCAGTACTTC. It is translated as CASSAVGGAVYEQYF.

The chain uses TRBV3-1 (or the pseudogene TRBV3-2) and TRBJ2-7, with 10 bases fitting TRBD2. Trimming removed 4 bases from V and 0 bases from J; junction bases left unmatched: 3. The CDR3 spans 15 residues. Germline loops: CDR1 LGHDT, CDR2 YNNKEL (reference sequence). CDR3 loop: CASSRSGGLSYEQYF. DNA for the CDR3: TGTGCCAGCAGCCGTAGCGGGGGGCTCTCCTACGAGCAGTACTTC.

This sequence joins TRBV19 and TRBJ1-5; D is unresolved. V shed 10 bases and J shed 1 base, with 17 bases lying between them. CDR1 is LNHDA and CDR2 is SQIVND in the germline V gene (reference sequence). The CDR3 length is 15 residues. CDR3 in amino acids: CATLPGVQSNQPQHF. CDR3 sequence (DNA): TGTGCCACCCTTCCTGGGGTGCAGAGCAATCAGCCCCAGCATTTT.

The V call is TRBV5-1, the J call TRBJ1-5, with TRBD1 matching over 7 bases. CDR1 is SGHRS and CDR2 is YFSETQ in the germline V gene. Trimming cost V 0 bases and J 4 bases; bases outside gene matches: 4. The CDR3 length is 15 residues. CDR3 DNA sequence: TGCGCCAGCAGCTTGGGGGACAGTTCAAATCAGCCCCAGCATTTT. It translates to CASSLGDSSNQPQHF. Supplemented by reference TRBV5-1 and TRBJ1-5, the full variable domain reads KAGVTQTPRYLIKTRGQQVTLSCSPISGHRSVSWYQQTPGQGLQFLFEYFSETQRNKGNFPGRFSGRQFSNSRSEMNVSTLELGDSALYLCASSLGDSSNQPQHFGDGTRLSIL.

In this sample, this clone turned up a few times. The rearrangement links TRBV12-3 or TRBV12-4 to TRBJ1-1; no firm D call. V was shortened by 5 bases and J by 11 bases, with 18 bases between the two germline ends. CDR3 length: 13 amino acids. CDR3 protein: CASSQRLDGRAFF. The CDR3, as DNA: TGTGCCAGCAGTCAGAGACTGGACGGTCGTGCTTTCTTT.

The rearrangement links TRBV6-2 or TRBV6-3 to TRBJ2-7; the D gene is possibly TRBD1 (5 bases). CDR1 MNHEY and CDR2 SVGEGT come from the germline V gene. The CDR3 extends over 14 amino acids. V gave up 4 bases and J gave up 2 bases, with 12 bases separating them. The CDR3 region is CASSSTGSPYEQYF. The DNA for the CDR3 is TGTGCCAGCAGTTCTACAGGTTCCCCCTACGAGCAGTACTTC.

This clone was counted once. The genes are TRBV18 and TRBJ2-2; 8 bases line up with TRBD1. CDR1 and CDR2 from the germline V gene are KGHSH and LQKENI. V was pared by 3 bases and J by 2 bases, with 5 bases of the junction left unmatched. The CDR3 is made up of 16 amino acids. Here the CDR3 reads CASSPRDRINTGELFF. CDR3 nucleotide sequence: TGTGCCAGCTCACCCCGGGACAGGATAAACACCGGGGAGCTGTTTTTT.

The V gene is TRBV6-5, the J gene TRBJ2-1; TRBD1 matches 9 bases. From germline, CDR1 is MNHEY and CDR2 SVGAGI. V gave up 6 bases and J gave up 5 bases; unmatched junction bases: 8. This CDR3 has 15 residues. The CDR3 loop is CASSSPGTGNNEQFF. The CDR3 bases are TGTGCCAGCAGCTCCCCCGGGACAGGGAACAATGAGCAGTTCTTC.

This clone was seen just once. The chain carries TRBV19 and TRBJ1-1, with 8 positions matching TRBD1. CDR3 size: 15 residues. With V trimmed by 3 bases and J by 4 bases, 7 bases remained unmatched. The germline CDR1 and CDR2 sequences are LNHDA and SQIVND (reference sequence). The CDR3 reads CASSIQDRASTEAFF. In nucleotides, the CDR3 is TGTGCCAGTAGTATCCAGGACAGGGCTAGCACTGAAGCTTTCTTT. Using reference TRBV19 and TRBJ1-1 for the parts outside the CDR3, the full variable domain is DGGITQSPKYLFRKEGQNVTLSCEQNLNHDAMYWYRQDPGQGLRLIYYSQIVNDFQKGDIAEGYSVSREKKESFPLTVTSAQKNPTAFYLCASSIQDRASTEAFFGQGTRLTVV.

V is TRBV4-1 and J is TRBJ1-6; 12 nucleotides match TRBD1. Germline loops: CDR1 MGHRA, CDR2 YSYEKL. V lost 4 bases and J lost 1; bases outside the gene matches: 5. The CDR3 extends over 18 amino acids. Here the CDR3 reads CASSPGTGGYSYNSPLHF. CDR3 coding DNA: TGCGCCAGCAGCCCCGGGACAGGGGGCTATTCCTATAATTCACCCCTCCACTTT.

The chain couples TRBV12-3 or TRBV12-4 to TRBJ1-3; no clear D gene. CDR3 length equals 13 residues. The V and J ends lost 3 bases and 7 bases respectively, with 10 bases between them. The CDR3 here is CASSFVDINTIYF. DNA of the CDR3: TGTGCCAGCAGTTTTGTAGATATTAACACCATATATTTT.

CDR3 loop: CASSVERVNTGELFF. CDR3 bases: TGTGCCAGCAGCGTAGAGAGGGTCAACACCGGGGAGCTGTTTTTT. The rearrangement joins TRBV9 to TRBJ2-2; D is possibly TRBD2 (5 bases). Germline V gives CDR1 SGDLS, CDR2 YYNGEE. V was trimmed by 0 bases and J by 2 bases, leaving 8 bases between them. The CDR3 is 15 residues long.

The gene calls are TRBV10-3 and TRBJ2-7, with D unresolved. This CDR3 has 17 residues. With 0 bases removed from V and 2 bases from J, the gap between germline ends came to 17 bases. Germline V gene data show CDR1 as ENHRY and CDR2 as SYGVKD. The CDR3 sequence is CAISESIPGSLPYEQYF. CDR3 coding DNA: TGTGCCATCAGTGAGTCTATACCGGGTAGCCTTCCCTACGAGCAGTACTTC.

J is TRBJ2-2 and V is TRBV6-4, with D maybe TRBD1 (6 bases). Looked up from germline, CDR1 is MRHNA and CDR2 is SNTAGT. The CDR3 has 14 amino acids. V lost 2 bases and J 6 bases, leaving 10 bases between the germline ends. DNA for the CDR3: TGTGCCAGCAGTGACCAGGGGAAAGCCGGGGAGCTGTTTTTT. It specifies CASSDQGKAGELFF.

CDR3 coding DNA: TGTGCAATCGCGGCTAGCGGACCCCAAGAGACCCAGTACTTC. Translated, it gives CAIAASGPQETQYF. The V call is TRBV10-3, the J call TRBJ2-5, with 7 bases aligning to TRBD2. CDR3 length: 14 amino acids. Germline V gene data show CDR1 as ENHRY and CDR2 as SYGVKD.

The chain recombines TRBV11-2 with TRBJ2-1; maybe TRBD1 (6 bases). CDR1 is SGHAT and CDR2 is FQNNGV in the germline V gene. Trimming took 1 base from V and 14 from J, leaving 18 bases between them. The CDR3 contains 14 residues. CDR3 sequence reads: CASSLVGGGREEFF. The CDR3 coding sequence is TGTGCCAGCAGCTTAGTAGGGGGTGGCAGGGAAGAGTTCTTC.

This clone came up a few times. The CDR3 sequence is CASSKRTLGPQGGRTGELFF. In nucleotides, the CDR3 is TGTGCCAGTAGTAAACGGACGTTGGGGCCACAGGGGGGGCGAACCGGGGAGCTGTTTTTT. This rearrangement joins TRBV19 to TRBJ2-2; maybe TRBD1 (8 bases). This CDR3 is built from 20 residues. Germline loops: CDR1 LNHDA, CDR2 SQIVND (reference sequence). V was pared by 4 bases and J by 5 bases, with 29 bases between.

The J gene is TRBJ1-6, the V gene TRBV7-2, with TRBD1 matching over 7 bases. Losses at the gene ends were 5 bases for V and 0 bases for J; bases not matched to a gene: 7. The CDR3 contains 17 residues. CDR1 and CDR2 (germline): SGHTA, FQGNSA. DNA for the CDR3: TGTGCCAGCAGCCCAAGGACAGGAATCTCCTATAATTCACCCCTCCACTTT. Amino acid sequence: CASSPRTGISYNSPLHF.

The genes are TRBV12-3 or TRBV12-4 and TRBJ1-1; D is undetermined. Trimming left V 4 bases short and J 6 bases short, with 9 bases between. The CDR3 sequence is 12 residues long. CDR3 in DNA: TGTGCCAGCAGTTCGACCTTTTCTGAAGCTTTCTTT. Translating it yields CASSSTFSEAFF.

V and J are TRBV7-9 and TRBJ1-1; maybe TRBD1 (5 bases). Germline V gene lookup returns CDR1 SEHNR and CDR2 FQNEAQ (reference sequence). Trimming pared 5 bases from V and 1 base from J, leaving 11 bases between. The CDR3 is 14 amino acids. CDR3 amino acids: CASSPGAGNTEAFF. CDR3 DNA sequence: TGTGCCAGCAGCCCTGGGGCAGGGAACACTGAAGCTTTCTTT.

The rearrangement joins TRBV7-3 to TRBJ2-3, with TRBD2 matching 9 bases. The CDR3 has 17 residues. Germline V gene sequence: CDR1 SGHTA, CDR2 FQGTGA. V shed 4 bases, J shed 4 bases, and the junction held 12 bases outside the gene matches. This CDR3 is CASSSFRLRGGADTQYF. The CDR3 DNA follows: TGTGCCAGCAGCTCATTCCGGCTGCGGGGGGGAGCAGATACGCAGTATTTT.

The chain combines TRBV10-3 with TRBJ2-7; D may be TRBD2 (5 bases). Trimming stripped 10 bases from V and 4 bases from J, with 20 bases between. This CDR3 has 14 residues. The germline V gene encodes CDR1 ENHRY and CDR2 SYGVKD. CDR3 coding DNA: TGTGCCACCCGGACTCAAGAGAAATTTTACGAGCAGTACTTC. It codes for CATRTQEKFYEQYF.

The rearrangement links TRBV9 to TRBJ1-3; D is ambiguous. This CDR3 spans 14 amino acids. With 0 bases removed from V and 4 bases from J, the gap between germline ends came to 8 bases. Per the germline V gene, CDR1 is SGDLS and CDR2 is YYNGEE. CDR3 DNA: TGTGCCAGCAGCGTAGGAGGGATAGGAAACACCATATATTTT. This codes for CASSVGGIGNTIYF.